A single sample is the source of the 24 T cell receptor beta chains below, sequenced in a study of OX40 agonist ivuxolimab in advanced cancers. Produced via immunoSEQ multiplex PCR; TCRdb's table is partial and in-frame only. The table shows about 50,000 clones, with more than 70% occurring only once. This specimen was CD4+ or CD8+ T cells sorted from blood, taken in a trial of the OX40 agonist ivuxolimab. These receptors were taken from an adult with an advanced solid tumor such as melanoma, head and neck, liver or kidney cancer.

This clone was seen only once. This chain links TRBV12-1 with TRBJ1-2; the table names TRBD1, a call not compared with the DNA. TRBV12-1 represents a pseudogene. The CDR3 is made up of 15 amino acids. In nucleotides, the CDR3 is TGTGCCAGCAGCCCAGACAGGGGCGGAAACTATGGCTACACCTTC. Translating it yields CASSPDRGGNYGYTF.

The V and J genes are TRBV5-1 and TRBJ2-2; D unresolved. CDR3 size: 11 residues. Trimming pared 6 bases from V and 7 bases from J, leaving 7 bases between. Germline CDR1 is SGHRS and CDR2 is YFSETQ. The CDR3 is CASTIGGELFF. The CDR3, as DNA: TGCGCCAGCACAATCGGCGGGGAGCTGTTTTTT.

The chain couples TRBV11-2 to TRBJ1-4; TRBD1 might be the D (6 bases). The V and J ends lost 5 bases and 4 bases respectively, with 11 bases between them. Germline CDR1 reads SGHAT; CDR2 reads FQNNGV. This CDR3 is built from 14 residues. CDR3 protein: CASSPTGLNEKLFF. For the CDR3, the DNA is TGTGCCAGCAGCCCTACAGGGCTTAATGAAAAACTGTTTTTT.

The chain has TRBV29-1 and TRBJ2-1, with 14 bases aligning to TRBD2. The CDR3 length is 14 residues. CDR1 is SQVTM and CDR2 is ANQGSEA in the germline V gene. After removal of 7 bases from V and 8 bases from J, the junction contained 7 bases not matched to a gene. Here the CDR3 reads CSATTSGGADEQFF. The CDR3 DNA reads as TGCAGCGCCACGACTAGCGGGGGGGCCGATGAGCAGTTCTTC.

The CDR3 protein is CASSYLGGPNTEAFF. DNA for the CDR3: TGTGCCAGCAGTTACCTTGGGGGGCCGAACACTGAAGCTTTCTTT. The V gene is TRBV6-5, the J gene TRBJ1-1; weak D call: TRBD1 (6 bases). Germline loops: CDR1 MNHEY, CDR2 SVGAGI. This CDR3 comprises 15 residues. Between the trimmed V and J ends, which lost 2 bases and 1 base, there was a span of 11 bases.

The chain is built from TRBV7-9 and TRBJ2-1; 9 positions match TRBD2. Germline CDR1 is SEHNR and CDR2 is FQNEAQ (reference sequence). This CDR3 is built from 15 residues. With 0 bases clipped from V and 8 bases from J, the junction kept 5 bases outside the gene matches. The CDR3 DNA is TGTGCCAGCAGCTTAGCGCGGGGGGGACCCGATGAGCAGTTCTTC. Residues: CASSLARGGPDEQFF.

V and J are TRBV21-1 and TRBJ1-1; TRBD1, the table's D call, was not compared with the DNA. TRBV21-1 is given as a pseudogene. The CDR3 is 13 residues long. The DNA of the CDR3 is TGTGCCAGCAGCCCCACAGGCCACACTGAAGCTTTCTTT. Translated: CASSPTGHTEAFF.

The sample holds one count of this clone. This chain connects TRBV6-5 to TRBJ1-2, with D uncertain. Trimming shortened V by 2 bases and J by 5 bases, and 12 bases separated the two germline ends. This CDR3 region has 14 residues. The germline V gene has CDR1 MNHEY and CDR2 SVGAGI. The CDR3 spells CASSYGQAFYGYTF. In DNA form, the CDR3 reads TGTGCCAGCAGTTACGGTCAGGCTTTTTATGGCTACACCTTC.

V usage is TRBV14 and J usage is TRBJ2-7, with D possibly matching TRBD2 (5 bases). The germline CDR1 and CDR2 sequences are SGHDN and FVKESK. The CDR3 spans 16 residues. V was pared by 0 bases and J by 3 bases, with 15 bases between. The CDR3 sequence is CASSQEGEGLLYEQYF. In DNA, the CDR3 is TGTGCCAGCAGCCAAGAAGGCGAGGGCCTTCTCTACGAGCAGTACTTC.

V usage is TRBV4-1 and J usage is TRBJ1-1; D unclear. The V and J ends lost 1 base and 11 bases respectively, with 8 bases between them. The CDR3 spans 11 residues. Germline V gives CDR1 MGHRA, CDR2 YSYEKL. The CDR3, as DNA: TGCGCCAGCAGCCAAGGGTCCCCGGCTTTCTTT. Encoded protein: CASSQGSPAFF.

This chain's CDR3 is CASSVGPHSGNTIYF. The CDR3 DNA follows: TGTGCCAGCAGTGTTGGGCCCCACTCTGGAAACACCATATATTTT. The genes are TRBV6-1 and TRBJ1-3; D call uncertain. The germline CDR1 and CDR2 sequences are MNHNS and SASEGT. V dropped 4 bases and J dropped 0 bases, with 10 bases sitting between them. This CDR3 is 15 amino acids long.

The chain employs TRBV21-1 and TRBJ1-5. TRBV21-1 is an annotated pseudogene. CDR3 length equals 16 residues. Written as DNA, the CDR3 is TGTGCCAGCAGCATTCCCGCCGGGACGCTGGGTCAGCCCCAGCATTTT. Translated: CASSIPAGTLGQPQHF.

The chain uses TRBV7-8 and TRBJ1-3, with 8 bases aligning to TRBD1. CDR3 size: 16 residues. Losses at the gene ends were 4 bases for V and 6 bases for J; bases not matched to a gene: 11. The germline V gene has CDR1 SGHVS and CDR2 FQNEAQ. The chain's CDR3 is CASSWYDRGEENTIYF. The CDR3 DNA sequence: TGTGCCAGCAGCTGGTATGACAGGGGAGAGGAAAACACCATATATTTT. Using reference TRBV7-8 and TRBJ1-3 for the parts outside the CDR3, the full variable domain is GAGVSQSPRYKVAKRGQDVALRCDPISGHVSLFWYQQALGQGPEFLTYFQNEAQLDKSGLPSDRFFAERPEGSVSTLKIQRTQQEDSAVYLCASSWYDRGEENTIYFGEGSWLTVV.

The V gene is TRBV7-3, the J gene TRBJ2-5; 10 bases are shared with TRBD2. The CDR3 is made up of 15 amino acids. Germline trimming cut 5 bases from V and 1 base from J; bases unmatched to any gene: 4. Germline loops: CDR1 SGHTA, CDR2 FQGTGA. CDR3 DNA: TGTGCCAGCAGCCCCGGACTAGCGGTCCAAGAGACCCAGTACTTC. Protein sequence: CASSPGLAVQETQYF.

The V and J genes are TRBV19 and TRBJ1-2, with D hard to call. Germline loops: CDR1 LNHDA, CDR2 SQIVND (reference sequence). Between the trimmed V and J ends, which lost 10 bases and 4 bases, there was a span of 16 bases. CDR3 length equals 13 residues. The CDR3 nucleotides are TGTGCCACTCTAGGCGGTTTCAGCTATGGCTACACCTTC. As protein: CATLGGFSYGYTF. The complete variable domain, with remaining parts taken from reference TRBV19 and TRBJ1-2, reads DGGITQSPKYLFRKEGQNVTLSCEQNLNHDAMYWYRQDPGQGLRLIYYSQIVNDFQKGDIAEGYSVSREKKESFPLTVTSAQKNPTAFYLCATLGGFSYGYTFGSGTRLTVV.

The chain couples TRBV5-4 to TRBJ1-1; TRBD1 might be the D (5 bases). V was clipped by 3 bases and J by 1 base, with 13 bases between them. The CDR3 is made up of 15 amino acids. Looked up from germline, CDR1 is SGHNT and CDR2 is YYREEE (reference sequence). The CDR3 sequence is CASSSAGRRNTEAFF. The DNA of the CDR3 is TGTGCCAGCAGCTCAGCGGGACGGAGGAACACTGAAGCTTTCTTT.

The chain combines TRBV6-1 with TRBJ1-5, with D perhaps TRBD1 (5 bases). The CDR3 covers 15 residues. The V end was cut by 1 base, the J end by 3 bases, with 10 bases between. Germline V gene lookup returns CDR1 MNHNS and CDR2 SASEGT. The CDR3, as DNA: TGTGCCAGCAGTGAAGGGCCGGGGGTCAATCAGCCCCAGCATTTT. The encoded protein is CASSEGPGVNQPQHF.

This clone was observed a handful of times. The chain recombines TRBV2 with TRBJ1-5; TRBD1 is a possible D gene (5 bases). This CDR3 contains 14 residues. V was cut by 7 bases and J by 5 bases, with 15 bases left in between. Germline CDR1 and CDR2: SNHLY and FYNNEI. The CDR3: CASKGHLEDQPQHF. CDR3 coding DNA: TGTGCCAGCAAAGGACATTTGGAAGATCAGCCCCAGCATTTT.

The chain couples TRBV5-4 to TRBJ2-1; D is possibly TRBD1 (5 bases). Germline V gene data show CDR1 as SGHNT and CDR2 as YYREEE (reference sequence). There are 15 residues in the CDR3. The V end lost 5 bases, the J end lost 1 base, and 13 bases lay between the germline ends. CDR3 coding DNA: TGTGCCAGCAGTGATGGGGCTTTATCCTACAATGAGCAGTTCTTC. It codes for CASSDGALSYNEQFF.

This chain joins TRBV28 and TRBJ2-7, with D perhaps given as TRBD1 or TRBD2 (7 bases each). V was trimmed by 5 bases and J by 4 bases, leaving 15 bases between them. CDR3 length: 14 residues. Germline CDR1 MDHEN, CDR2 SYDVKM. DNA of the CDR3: TGTGCCAGCAGTATAACAGGGGAGGGATACGAGCAGTACGTC. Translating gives CASSITGEGYEQYV.

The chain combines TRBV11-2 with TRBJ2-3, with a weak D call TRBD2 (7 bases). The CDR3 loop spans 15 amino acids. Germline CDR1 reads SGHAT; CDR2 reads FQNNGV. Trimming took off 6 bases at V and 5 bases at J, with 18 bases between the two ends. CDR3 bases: TGTGCCAGCAGTCGCGGACTAGGGGGACGAGATACGCAGTATTTT. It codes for CASSRGLGGRDTQYF.

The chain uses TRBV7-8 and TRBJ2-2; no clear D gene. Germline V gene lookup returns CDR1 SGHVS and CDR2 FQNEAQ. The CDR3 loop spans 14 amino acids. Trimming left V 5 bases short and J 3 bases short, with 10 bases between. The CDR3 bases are TGTGCCAGCAGCCCCAAAGGGTACACCGGGGAGCTGTTTTTT. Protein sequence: CASSPKGYTGELFF.

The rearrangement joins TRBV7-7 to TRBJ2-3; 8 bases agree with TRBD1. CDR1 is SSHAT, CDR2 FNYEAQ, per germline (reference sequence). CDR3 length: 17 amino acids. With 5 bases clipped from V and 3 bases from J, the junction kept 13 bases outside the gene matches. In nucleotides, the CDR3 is TGTGCCAGCAGCCCTGACTCAGGGGGCATGTTGACAGATACGCAGTATTTT. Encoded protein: CASSPDSGGMLTDTQYF.

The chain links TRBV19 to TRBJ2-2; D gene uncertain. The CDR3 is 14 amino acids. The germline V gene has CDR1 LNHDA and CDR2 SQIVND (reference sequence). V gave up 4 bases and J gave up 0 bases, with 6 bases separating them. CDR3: CASSNPANTGELFF. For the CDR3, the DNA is TGTGCCAGTAGTAATCCTGCGAACACCGGGGAGCTGTTTTTT.